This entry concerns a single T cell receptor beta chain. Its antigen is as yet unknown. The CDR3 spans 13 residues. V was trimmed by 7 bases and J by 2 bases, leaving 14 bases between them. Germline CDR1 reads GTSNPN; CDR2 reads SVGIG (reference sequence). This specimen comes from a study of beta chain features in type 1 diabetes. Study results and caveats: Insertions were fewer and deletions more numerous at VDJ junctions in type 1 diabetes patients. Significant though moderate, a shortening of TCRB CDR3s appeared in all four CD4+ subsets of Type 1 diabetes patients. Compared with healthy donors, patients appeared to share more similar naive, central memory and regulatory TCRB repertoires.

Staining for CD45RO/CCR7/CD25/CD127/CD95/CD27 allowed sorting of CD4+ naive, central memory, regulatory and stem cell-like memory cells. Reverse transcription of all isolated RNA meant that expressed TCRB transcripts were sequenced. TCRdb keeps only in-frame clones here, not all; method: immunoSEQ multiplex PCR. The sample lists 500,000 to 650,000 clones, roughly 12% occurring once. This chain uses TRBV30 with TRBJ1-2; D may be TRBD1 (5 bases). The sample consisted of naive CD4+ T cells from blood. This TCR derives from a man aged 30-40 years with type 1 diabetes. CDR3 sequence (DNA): TGTGCCTCCCCTGGGCAGGGCAACTATGGCTACACCTTC. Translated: CASPGQGNYGYTF.